These 26 T cell receptor beta chains originate from one sample sequenced in a study of blood T cell repertoires in COVID-19. Repertoires were generated with immunoSEQ multiplex PCR, while TCRdb's copy carries only in-frame clones and drops some. Of tens of thousands of clones listed, roughly 87% are singletons. Sample: peripheral blood. These receptors came from a human donor with active COVID-19. The donor label of this sample is uncertain.

The chain employs TRBV4-1 and TRBJ1-5; 8 bases line up with TRBD1. The V and J ends lost 4 bases and 5 bases, in that order; junction bases with no gene match: 13. This CDR3 contains 17 residues. Germline CDR1 and CDR2: MGHRA and YSYEKL. CDR3 nucleotide sequence: TGCGCCAGCAGCCGAGGGACAGGAAGGGCACAATATCAGCCCCAGCATTTT. This translates into CASSRGTGRAQYQPQHF.

A note on this clone: The same CDR3 also results from other DNA sequences found in this sample. This rearrangement joins TRBV5-4 to TRBJ2-7; TRBD1 aligns across 7 bases. The J segment lost 2 bases and the V segment lost 4 bases, leaving 3 bases of the junction unmatched. The CDR3 is made up of 13 amino acids. Germline loops: CDR1 SGHNT, CDR2 YYREEE (reference sequence). CDR3 nucleotide sequence: TGTGCCAGCAGCCGTACAGGGGCCTACGAGCAGTACTTC. Translating it yields CASSRTGAYEQYF.

The chain carries TRBV9 and TRBJ1-3; 7 bases agree with TRBD1. Per germline, CDR1 SGDLS and CDR2 YYNGEE. The CDR3 has 14 residues. V trimming: 0 bases; J trimming: 4 bases; junction bases outside the gene matches: 1. The CDR3 reads CASSVGDRGNTIYF. The CDR3 DNA follows: TGTGCCAGCAGCGTAGGGGACAGAGGAAACACCATATATTTT.

This clone has just a few counts. The chain recombines TRBV27 with TRBJ1-2, with a tentative D call TRBD1 (6 bases). CDR1 is MNHEY and CDR2 is SMNVEV in the germline V gene (reference sequence). Trimming removed 4 bases at V and 2 bases at J, with 14 bases between. The CDR3 runs to 15 residues. In DNA form, the CDR3 reads TGTGCCAGCAGTTCACGAAGCAGGGGAAACTATGGCTACACCTTC. It encodes CASSSRSRGNYGYTF.

The V call is TRBV19, the J call TRBJ2-6, with 8 bases fitting TRBD2. The ends lost 9 bases at V and 2 bases at J; junction bases unmatched: 3. This CDR3 is built from 14 residues. CDR1 is LNHDA and CDR2 is SQIVND in the germline V gene (reference sequence). The chain's CDR3 is CASRGGAGANVLTF. CDR3 coding DNA: TGTGCCAGCCGGGGGGGGGCTGGGGCCAACGTCCTGACTTTC.

The chain couples TRBV6-5 to TRBJ2-5; 12 bases are shared with TRBD2. Germline V gene data show CDR1 as MNHEY and CDR2 as SVGAGI. This CDR3 region has 14 residues. Unmatched junction bases numbered 8, after V lost 10 bases and J lost 5 bases. This CDR3 is CATTSGGVGETQYF. CDR3 sequence (DNA): TGTGCCACGACTAGCGGGGGTGTGGGGGAGACCCAGTACTTC.

V usage is TRBV5-6 and J usage is TRBJ1-2; a weak D match, TRBD1 (5 bases). With 4 bases removed from V and 1 base from J, the gap between germline ends came to 11 bases. The germline V gene has CDR1 SGHDT and CDR2 YYEEEE. This CDR3 contains 14 residues. CDR3 protein: CASSADTFNYGYTF. DNA for the CDR3: TGTGCCAGCAGCGCGGACACATTTAACTATGGCTACACCTTC.

The count of this clone is one. The V gene is TRBV11-3, the J gene TRBJ2-1; maybe TRBD1 (5 bases). CDR3 size: 15 residues. Per germline, CDR1 SGHNT and CDR2 YENEEA. V dropped 3 bases and J dropped 5 bases, with 14 bases sitting between them. The CDR3 protein is CASSLEGVGHNEQFF. Here the CDR3 DNA reads TGTGCCAGCAGCTTGGAAGGGGTAGGGCACAATGAGCAGTTCTTC.

Here the CDR3 reads CASSSSAYEQYF. The CDR3 DNA reads as TGTGCCAGCAGTTCCTCGGCCTACGAGCAGTACTTC. This chain connects TRBV12-3 or TRBV12-4 to TRBJ2-7; D gene ambiguous. Trimming removed 4 bases from V and 2 bases from J, with 6 bases in between. CDR3 length: 12 amino acids.

This sequence joins TRBV19 and TRBJ2-5; 9 bases match TRBD2. The germline V gene has CDR1 LNHDA and CDR2 SQIVND (reference sequence). With V trimmed by 10 bases and J by 5 bases, 2 bases remained unmatched. This CDR3 has 11 amino acids. DNA for the CDR3: TGTGCCACCCTAGCGGGGGAGACCCAGTACTTC. Protein sequence: CATLAGETQYF.

The chain employs TRBV6-5 and TRBJ1-1; TRBD1 matches 7 bases. V lost 6 bases to trimming and J lost 5 bases; unmatched junction nucleotides: 9. The CDR3 totals 14 residues. Per germline, CDR1 MNHEY and CDR2 SVGAGI. The CDR3 region is CASRRQGLRTEAFF. CDR3 sequence (DNA): TGTGCCAGCAGGCGACAGGGATTGAGAACTGAAGCTTTCTTT.

The chain is built from TRBV15 and TRBJ2-3, with TRBD2 matching 14 bases. This CDR3 comprises 16 residues. After removal of 4 bases from V and 6 bases from J, the junction contained 6 bases not matched to a gene. Per germline, CDR1 LNHNV and CDR2 YYDKDF (reference sequence). The CDR3 DNA reads as TGTGCCACCAGCAAGACTAGCGGGGGGGCCTCGGATACGCAGTATTTT. Translated: CATSKTSGGASDTQYF.

This chain connects TRBV6-5 to TRBJ2-7, with 7 positions matching TRBD1. CDR3 length equals 15 residues. Losses at the gene ends were 7 bases for V and 3 bases for J; bases not matched to a gene: 12. CDR1 and CDR2 (germline): MNHEY, SVGAGI. In DNA, the CDR3 is TGTGCCAGCATCAAGGGGGCAGGGGAAGACTACGAGCAGTACTTC. Translation: CASIKGAGEDYEQYF.

The gene calls are TRBV11-2 and TRBJ1-6, with a possible D match to TRBD1 (5 bases). The V gene lost 5 bases and the J gene lost 10 bases, with 18 bases spanning the gap. The V gene's germline CDR1 is SGHAT and CDR2 FQNNGV. This CDR3 comprises 15 residues. Here the CDR3 reads CASSPSQGTTSPLHF. The DNA of the CDR3 is TGTGCCAGCAGCCCAAGTCAGGGAACCACCTCACCCCTCCACTTT. The variable domain in full, completed from reference TRBV11-2 and TRBJ1-6, reads EAGVAQSPRYKIIEKRQSVAFWCNPISGHATLYWYQQILGQGPKLLIQFQNNGVVDDSQLPKDRFSAERLKGVDSTLKIQPAKLEDSAVYLCASSPSQGTTSPLHFGNGTRLTVT.

The chain is built from TRBV7-8 and TRBJ2-7, with 8 positions matching TRBD1. Germline trimming cut 0 bases from V and 0 bases from J; bases unmatched to any gene: 7. CDR3 length equals 17 residues. Per germline, CDR1 SGHVS and CDR2 FQNEAQ. As DNA, the CDR3 is TGTGCCAGCAGCTTAGCGGGGCAGGGGGCTATCTCCTACGAGCAGTACTTC. This encodes CASSLAGQGAISYEQYF.

The rearrangement joins TRBV18 to TRBJ2-1; D might be TRBD1 (6 bases). The CDR3 covers 14 residues. The V gene's germline CDR1 is KGHSH and CDR2 LQKENI. Trimming took 4 bases from V and 2 from J, leaving 9 bases between them. CDR3 in DNA: TGTGCCAGCTCACTCGAGGGGGCCTACAATGAGCAGTTCTTC. This encodes CASSLEGAYNEQFF.

The chain employs TRBV19 and TRBJ1-2; D may be TRBD1 (5 bases). Germline loops: CDR1 LNHDA, CDR2 SQIVND (reference sequence). The CDR3 contains 12 residues. The V end lost 3 bases, the J end lost 8 bases, and 10 bases lay between the germline ends. The CDR3 protein is CASSILGEGYTF. In nucleotides, the CDR3 is TGTGCCAGTAGTATTTTAGGGGAAGGCTACACCTTC.

This chain joins TRBV7-2 and TRBJ1-4; possible D gene TRBD1, 6 bases. Trimming cost V 4 bases and J 4 bases, with 10 bases left between them. The CDR3 sequence is 14 residues long. Germline values: CDR1 SGHTA, CDR2 FQGNSA. CDR3 nucleotides: TGTGCCAGCAGCTACAACAGGGTTAATGAAAAACTGTTTTTT. It translates to CASSYNRVNEKLFF.

The chain links TRBV4-3 to TRBJ2-5, with D perhaps TRBD1 (6 bases). Deletions cut 3 bases from V and 2 bases from J, with 25 bases between. The CDR3 sequence is 19 residues long. From germline, CDR1 is LGHNA and CDR2 YSLEER. CDR3 sequence reads: CASSHFGQGPTQKQETQYF. CDR3 sequence (DNA): TGCGCCAGCAGCCATTTTGGGCAGGGGCCTACTCAGAAACAAGAGACCCAGTACTTC.

V is TRBV19 and J is TRBJ2-2; 7 bases line up with TRBD2. The germline V gene encodes CDR1 LNHDA and CDR2 SQIVND (reference sequence). After removal of 6 bases from V and 4 bases from J, the junction contained 17 bases not matched to a gene. The CDR3 contains 18 residues. CDR3 sequence reads: CASSRRLREGSGTGELFF. CDR3 nucleotide sequence: TGTGCCAGTAGCAGGCGACTAAGGGAGGGTTCGGGCACCGGGGAGCTGTTTTTT.

The rearrangement links TRBV5-1 to TRBJ2-2, with a weak D call TRBD1 (6 bases). The CDR3 is 13 residues long. V shed 7 bases and J shed 3 bases, with 10 bases lying between them. From germline, CDR1 is SGHRS and CDR2 YFSETQ. CDR3: CASSKGDTGELFF. In nucleotides, the CDR3 is TGCGCCAGCTCTAAGGGGGACACCGGGGAGCTGTTTTTT.

The chain couples TRBV9 to TRBJ2-7; no definite D call. CDR3 size: 14 residues. In germline, CDR1 is SGDLS, CDR2 YYNGEE. V was pared by 0 bases and J by 0 bases, with 7 bases between. Here the CDR3 DNA reads TGTGCCAGCAGCGTAGTGGGCAGCTCCTACGAGCAGTACTTC. It yields the protein CASSVVGSSYEQYF.

The rearrangement uses TRBV7-9 and TRBJ2-1; 10 nucleotides agree with TRBD2. CDR1 and CDR2 from the germline V gene are SEHNR and FQNEAQ (reference sequence). The CDR3 is 16 residues long. V was pared by 5 bases and J by 8 bases, with 12 bases of the junction left unmatched. In DNA, the CDR3 is TGTGCCAGCAGCCTTAGCGGGGGGATAATACTGGATGAGCAGTTCTTC. Translated, it gives CASSLSGGIILDEQFF.

This clone was detected only a few times. The V gene is TRBV6-1, the J gene TRBJ1-5, with 9 bases that match TRBD1. The CDR3 has 16 residues. CDR1 is MNHNS, CDR2 SASEGT, per germline. V was clipped by 1 base and J by 6 bases; unmatched bases: 7. CDR3 sequence reads: CASSEGTGVKLQPQHF. DNA of the CDR3: TGTGCCAGCAGTGAAGGGACAGGGGTGAAGCTTCAGCCCCAGCATTTT.

V is TRBV12-3 or TRBV12-4 and J is TRBJ1-1; D is uncertain. The CDR3 spans 13 residues. With 0 bases removed from V and 7 bases from J, the gap between germline ends came to 9 bases. CDR3 nucleotides: TGTGCCAGCAGTTTAGCTCGGGGTGTTGAAGCTTTCTTT. It is translated as CASSLARGVEAFF.

CDR3 DNA sequence: TGTGCCAGCAGTTACTCGAGGGCGGGGGAAGCTTTCTTT. Protein sequence: CASSYSRAGEAFF. The chain joins TRBV6-5 to TRBJ1-1; D ambiguous. The CDR3 covers 13 residues. Per germline, CDR1 MNHEY and CDR2 SVGAGI. V was cut by 0 bases and J by 8 bases, with 10 bases left in between.